Listed here are 18 T cell receptor beta chains from one sample, sequenced in a study of graft-versus-host responses after intestinal transplantation. Libraries were prepared by immunoSEQ multiplex PCR; TCRdb keeps only in-frame clonotypes and omits some of them. This table has around 30,000 clones, approximately 93% appearing once. The sample here was PBMCs, taken roughly 68 days after intestinal transplant. The receptors were sampled from a human patient who received an intestinal transplant, so some T cells may come from the graft donor.

V usage is TRBV4-1 and J usage is TRBJ1-2; possibly TRBD1 for D (6 bases). Germline V gene data show CDR1 as MGHRA and CDR2 as YSYEKL. The V end was cut by 6 bases, the J end by 4 bases, with 21 bases between. CDR3 length equals 16 residues. The CDR3 protein is CASRLEDRESSYGYTF. The CDR3 region has the DNA TGCGCCAGCAGGTTAGAGGACAGAGAAAGTTCCTATGGCTACACCTTC.

This clone was seen just once. CDR3 nucleotides: TGTGCCAGCAGGTCCGGGACTATCTACGAGCAGTACTTC. This encodes CASRSGTIYEQYF. The chain combines TRBV6-5 with TRBJ2-7; 7 bases are shared with TRBD2. This CDR3 is 13 amino acids long. V gave up 6 bases and J gave up 3 bases; unmatched junction bases: 5. The V gene's germline CDR1 is MNHEY and CDR2 SVGAGI.

The rearrangement links TRBV11-2 to TRBJ2-7, with 7 bases matching TRBD1. The germline V gene encodes CDR1 SGHAT and CDR2 FQNNGV. CDR3 length: 13 amino acids. The V segment lost 4 bases and the J segment 12 bases; nucleotides outside the gene matches: 12. CDR3 nucleotides: TGTGCCAGCAGCTACCACCCCTTCGACAGGGCGTACTTC. It is translated as CASSYHPFDRAYF. Full variable domain (outside the CDR3, taken from reference TRBV11-2 and TRBJ2-7): EAGVAQSPRYKIIEKRQSVAFWCNPISGHATLYWYQQILGQGPKLLIQFQNNGVVDDSQLPKDRFSAERLKGVDSTLKIQPAKLEDSAVYLCASSYHPFDRAYFGPGTRLTVT.

The J gene is TRBJ2-1, the V gene TRBV7-2; D ambiguous. CDR3 length equals 13 residues. Trimming shortened V by 4 bases and J by 15 bases, and 19 bases separated the two germline ends. Germline CDR1 is SGHTA and CDR2 is FQGNSA. The CDR3 DNA reads as TGTGCCAGCAGCTCCTACCTAGACGATCACACGTTCTTC. This codes for CASSSYLDDHTFF.

CDR3 nucleotide sequence: TGTGCCTGGAGCGCAGGAATCAACCTGTTTTTT. Translated: CAWSAGINLFF. J is TRBJ1-4 and V is TRBV30; D gene unclear. CDR1 and CDR2 (germline): GTSNPN, SVGIG (reference sequence). V lost 3 bases and J lost 14, with 13 bases in between. CDR3 length: 11 amino acids.

V usage is TRBV5-4 and J usage is TRBJ2-5, with D maybe TRBD2 (6 bases). The germline V gene has CDR1 SGHNT and CDR2 YYREEE (reference sequence). There are 13 residues in the CDR3. Trimming cost V 0 bases and J 4 bases, with 7 bases left between them. In nucleotides, the CDR3 is TGTGCCAGCAGCTTGGTCGGGAGAGAGACCCAGTACTTC. It yields the protein CASSLVGRETQYF.

The J gene is TRBJ2-7, the V gene TRBV27; the D gene is possibly TRBD2 (5 bases). This CDR3 region has 14 residues. Germline V gene sequence: CDR1 MNHEY, CDR2 SMNVEV (reference sequence). V was shortened by 2 bases and J by 2 bases, with 10 bases between the two germline ends. In DNA, the CDR3 is TGTGCCAGCAGTTTAGCCGGGAACACCTACGAGCAGTACTTC. Amino acid sequence: CASSLAGNTYEQYF.

The gene calls are TRBV14 and TRBJ2-7; D is undetermined. CDR1 and CDR2 (germline): SGHDN, FVKESK. Trimming pared 3 bases from V and 4 bases from J, leaving 10 bases between. CDR3 length equals 13 residues. CDR3 coding DNA: TGTGCCAGCAGCCATACGACCGAATACGAGCAGTACTTC. Encoded protein: CASSHTTEYEQYF.

The chain recombines TRBV7-6 with TRBJ2-7, with 14 bases matching TRBD2. Trimming cost V 5 bases and J 9 bases; bases outside gene matches: 15. In germline, CDR1 is SGHVS, CDR2 FNYEAQ. The CDR3 length is 17 residues. DNA of the CDR3: TGTGCCAGCAGCCCGGGACTAGCGGGAGTAGTCCGCGTGGGGCAGTACTTC. Residues: CASSPGLAGVVRVGQYF.

This rearrangement joins TRBV5-1 to TRBJ2-5; the D gene is possibly TRBD1 (6 bases). The DNA matches TRBJ2-7 better at its end, which makes the J call doubtful. The CDR3 loop spans 14 amino acids. The germline V gene has CDR1 SGHRS and CDR2 YFSETQ. This CDR3 is CASSLAAGAGEQYF. DNA of the CDR3: TGCGCCAGCAGCTTGGCCGCAGGGGCGGGCGAGCAGTACTTC.

This sequence joins TRBV7-7 and TRBJ1-3; no definite D call. The CDR3 sequence is 13 residues long. Germline V gene data show CDR1 as SSHAT and CDR2 as FNYEAQ (reference sequence). V lost 5 bases and J lost 0, with 5 bases in between. DNA for the CDR3: TGTGCCAGCAGCCTATCCTCTGGAAACACCATATATTTT. Translated: CASSLSSGNTIYF.

V and J are TRBV5-1 and TRBJ2-7, with TRBD2 identical over 7 bases. The length of the CDR3 is 14 residues. Germline values: CDR1 SGHRS, CDR2 YFSETQ. The trim removed 3 bases at V and 2 bases at J, leaving 5 bases unmatched. CDR3 nucleotides: TGCGCCAGCAGCTGGGGAGCGGGAACCTACGAGCAGTACTTC. It is translated as CASSWGAGTYEQYF.

The J gene is TRBJ2-7, the V gene TRBV19, with D perhaps assigned TRBD1 or TRBD2 (6 bases each). From germline, CDR1 is LNHDA and CDR2 SQIVND (reference sequence). The CDR3 covers 13 residues. Trimming stripped 10 bases from V and 2 bases from J, with 15 bases between. The CDR3 coding sequence is TGTGCCACCGAGGGGGACTCTACCTACGAGCAGTACTTC. It translates to CATEGDSTYEQYF.

This rearrangement joins TRBV19 to TRBJ1-5, with a possible D match to TRBD1 (5 bases). The CDR3 is made up of 14 amino acids. V lost 4 bases and J lost 5, with 12 bases in between. CDR1 and CDR2 (germline): LNHDA, SQIVND (reference sequence). The CDR3 DNA reads TGTGCCAGTAGTACGGCAGACAGTTATCAGCCCCAGCATTTT. Amino acid sequence: CASSTADSYQPQHF.

This clone has more than one count but fewer than ten. This chain joins TRBV2 and TRBJ2-2; unclear D gene. This CDR3 spans 14 amino acids. Germline CDR1 reads SNHLY; CDR2 reads FYNNEI. The germline V and J ends were trimmed by 5 bases and 6 bases, with 13 bases remaining between them. The CDR3 DNA reads as TGTGCCAGCAGTAGCGTGCGTTACGCCGGGGAGCTGTTTTTT. Translating it yields CASSSVRYAGELFF.

This sequence joins TRBV5-4 and TRBJ2-3; 10 bases are a match to TRBD2. With V trimmed by 2 bases and J by 6 bases, 6 bases remained unmatched. Per germline, CDR1 SGHNT and CDR2 YYREEE (reference sequence). The CDR3 is 15 amino acids. The CDR3 loop is CASSFLAGAADTQYF. CDR3 DNA: TGTGCCAGCAGCTTTCTAGCGGGGGCTGCCGATACGCAGTATTTT.

V is TRBV7-9 and J is TRBJ2-3; 8 bases match TRBD2. There are 15 residues in the CDR3. Germline V gene data show CDR1 as SEHNR and CDR2 as FQNEAQ (reference sequence). The trim removed 5 bases at V and 2 bases at J, leaving 6 bases unmatched. The CDR3 DNA reads TGTGCCAGCAGCGGGTTAGCGGGGCCCACAGATACGCAGTATTTT. Amino acids: CASSGLAGPTDTQYF. Full variable domain (outside the CDR3, taken from reference TRBV7-9 and TRBJ2-3): DTGVSQNPRHKITKRGQNVTFRCDPISEHNRLYWYRQTLGQGPEFLTYFQNEAQLEKSRLLSDRFSAERPKGSFSTLEIQRTEQGDSAMYLCASSGLAGPTDTQYFGPGTRLTVL.

The J gene is TRBJ2-1, the V gene TRBV29-1; 7 nucleotides agree with TRBD1. Per the germline V gene, CDR1 is SQVTM and CDR2 is ANQGSEA. The V segment lost 0 bases and the J segment 3 bases; nucleotides outside the gene matches: 8. CDR3 size: 16 residues. This CDR3 reads CSVEDPDRVSYNEQFF. Written as DNA, the CDR3 is TGCAGCGTTGAAGATCCCGACAGGGTCAGCTACAATGAGCAGTTCTTC.